These T cell receptor beta chains were read from a single sample in a study of Graves' ophthalmopathy and Graves' hyperthyroidism. One entry per CDR3 protein, called by TCRdb with MiXCR from the multiplex PCR reads. The sample has over a million distinct CDR3 sequences, 35% to 40% seen once; the top ten hold around 10%. Sequencing input: peripheral blood or thyroid tissue (not recorded which). The origin of the receptors is an adult man with Graves' hyperthyroidism. CDR3s include the opening cysteine and the closing phenylalanine or tryptophan. The D gene is left open where the match is weak. Rows give clone size only sometimes, using once, few, many, or a class for an expanded clone.

CDR3nt	CDR3aa	v_gene	j_gene	len	abundance	d_gene
TGTGCCAGCAGCCCTGGGGACAGGGAGGAAGAGACCCAGTACTTC	CASSPGDREEETQYF	TRBV5-8	TRBJ2-5	15	.	TRBD1
TGTGCCAGCAGCTTAGCGCGGGCGTTCTATGGCTACACCTTC	CASSLARAFYGYTF	TRBV7-2	TRBJ1-2	14	many	.
TGCGCCAGCAGCCAAGGTCAGGGGGCCCGGCAGCCCCAGCATTTT	CASSQGQGARQPQHF	TRBV4-1	TRBJ1-5	15	many	TRBD1
TGCGCCAGCAGCCAAGAAACCGTGAACGAGCAGTACTTC	CASSQETVNEQYF	TRBV4-1	TRBJ2-7	13	few	.
TGTGCCATCAGTGCCCCCTATGGCTACACCTTC	CAISAPYGYTF	TRBV10-3	TRBJ1-2	11	.	.
TGTGCCAGCAGTTTTAGCGGGGGGCGGGAGACCCAGTACTTC	CASSFSGGRETQYF	TRBV28	TRBJ2-5	14	.	TRBD2
TGTGCCGCCATGGGGGTTCAAGAGACCCAGTACTTC	CAAMGVQETQYF	TRBV6-5	TRBJ2-5	12	many	.
TGTGCCATCAGCCGGACGGAGCACGAGCAGTACTTC	CAISRTEHEQYF	TRBV10-3	TRBJ2-7	12	.	.
TGTGCCAGCAGGCGGACAGGGAGGGAGCAGTACTTC	CASRRTGREQYF	TRBV7-9	TRBJ2-7	12	many	TRBD1
TGTGCCAGCAAGGGCACGTGGTCTGGAAACACCATATATTTT	CASKGTWSGNTIYF	TRBV2	TRBJ1-3	14	few	.
TGTGCCATCAGTTACAGGACCGGGACAGGGCATTCACCCCTCCACTTT	CAISYRTGTGHSPLHF	TRBV10-3	TRBJ1-6	16	few	TRBD1
TGTGCCATCAGTGCAGACAGGGGCCAATCTGGGGCCAACGTCCTGACTTTC	CAISADRGQSGANVLTF	TRBV10-3	TRBJ2-6	17	.	TRBD1
TGTGCCAGCAGCCCTACTAGTCCGGGGGAGCTGTTTTTT	CASSPTSPGELFF	TRBV5-4	TRBJ2-2	13	.	.
TGCAGTGCTAAGAGGGAGGCAGAGACCCAGTACTTC	CSAKREAETQYF	TRBV20-1	TRBJ2-5	12	.	.
TGTGCCACCAACGGCGTGGACGGCTCGAGCTCTGGAAACACCATATATTTT	CATNGVDGSSSGNTIYF	TRBV15	TRBJ1-3	17	many	.
TGTGCCAGCAGCTCATTAGGACAGGGGATCATGAACACTGAAGCTTTCTTT	CASSSLGQGIMNTEAFF	TRBV7-8	TRBJ1-1	17	few	TRBD1
TGTGCCAGCAGCTTGCCCGGGACAAGAAACACTGAAGCTTTCTTT	CASSLPGTRNTEAFF	TRBV7-8	TRBJ1-1	15	few	.
TGCGCCAGCAGCTTGGGGACGGGCTCCTACAACACTGAAGCTTTCTTT	CASSLGTGSYNTEAFF	TRBV5-1	TRBJ1-1	16	.	.
TGTGCCATCAGTGAAACGGGACAGGGGGGTGACTATGGCTACACCTTC	CAISETGQGGDYGYTF	TRBV10-3	TRBJ1-2	16	once	TRBD1
TGTGCCAGCAGCCGGGAGGGAAAAACCCAGTACTTC	CASSREGKTQYF	TRBV7-2	TRBJ2-5	12	few	TRBD2
TGTGCCAGTAGTCCCCGAACAGGGGATCGGTTTAGAAGGGAAAACTATGGCTACACCTTC	CASSPRTGDRFRRENYGYTF	TRBV19	TRBJ1-2	20	many	TRBD1
TGTGCCAGCAGGTCCGGGACTAGTTTTGAGCAGTACTTC	CASRSGTSFEQYF	TRBV12-3/TRBV12-4	TRBJ2-7	13	.	TRBD2
TGTGCCAGTAGTACCCCCCTCGGACGAACGAACACCGGGGAGCTATTTTTT	CASSTPLGRTNTGELFF	TRBV19	TRBJ2-2	17	.	.
TGTGCCAGTAGCAACCCCCTACAGGGGGCCGAGCAGTACTTC	CASSNPLQGAEQYF	TRBV7-8	TRBJ2-7	14	.	TRBD1
TGTGCCAGCTTACAGGCGGTGGACCAAGAGACCCAGTACTTC	CASLQAVDQETQYF	TRBV19	TRBJ2-5	14	many	.
TGTGCCAGCAGCTTAGCACAGGGGAAGTATGAAAAACTGTTTTTT	CASSLAQGKYEKLFF	TRBV7-2	TRBJ1-4	15	many	TRBD1
TGTGCCATCAGTGACTCGTCGGGAGTTCAGCCCCAGCATTTT	CAISDSSGVQPQHF	TRBV10-3	TRBJ1-5	14	few	.
TGTGCCAGCAGTTTGGTGGCAATTTCCTACGAGCAGTACTTC	CASSLVAISYEQYF	TRBV25-1	TRBJ2-7	14	.	.
TGTGCCAGCAGCCCATCGGGCATGAACACTGAAGCTTTCTTT	CASSPSGMNTEAFF	TRBV7-2	TRBJ1-1	14	many	.